The source of this T cell receptor beta chain is a study of blood T cells in healthy people across ages (dated by TCRdb to 2013 to 2016). The study in broad terms: In model experiments, roughly one uniquely barcoded TCR beta cDNA molecule per two T cells was captured by template switching. The study measured age-related changes in TCR beta repertoire diversity using deep sequencing normalized with unique cDNA molecular identifiers. The donors were split into four age groups: young (average 16 years), middle-aged (nearly 40), aged (62) and long-lived (roughly 86). To avoid experimental bias, donors of different ages were randomly spread across the sequencing lanes. For two donors (one aged 18 to 29 and one aged 80 or older), the study analyzed two additional independent replicas of 1 million unique cDNA reads from the same blood draw.

The donors were about 40 Caucasian individuals from Russia, aged roughly 6 to 90 years, who were systemically healthy. Each donor gave 8 to 10 milliliters of peripheral blood, drawn into EDTA-treated Vacutainer tubes. Ficoll-Paque density-gradient centrifugation was used to isolate PBMCs, with at least 6.5 million per sample. Total RNA was extracted from PBMCs with Trizol reagent, with at least 5 micrograms obtained per sample. For every donor, an aliquot of PBMCs went through flow cytometry to measure the percentages of naive CD45RAhigh/CD27high T cells. Concerning this clonotype: Its target antigen remains unknown. The record has no base qualities; no much larger clone is one base away.

Broader findings and caveats from the paper: Bulk unsorted PBMC profiling prevented conclusive comparison of naive and antigen-experienced compartments. There was a strong correlation between observed TCR beta diversity and the percentage of naive T cells measured by flow cytometry. Observed TCR beta diversity per million T cells fell roughly linearly with age, and a significant reduction was already apparent by age about 36. The CMV infection status of donors was not known, potentially confounding age-related changes in expanded clonotypes. Compared with the aged group, the long-lived group had more naive CD4+ T cells, fewer expanded clones and increased TCR diversity, a pattern suggesting age selection. Estimates of total diversity based on one million sequenced T cells were regarded as lower bounds and as underestimates.

V is clipped by 2 bases and J by 5 bases, and the sequence between their germline boundaries is 9 bases long. From the germline V gene, CDR1 is SGHTA and CDR2 is FQGNSA. From its cysteine to its phenylalanine, the CDR3 spans 13 amino acids. Of the read, only the CDR3 DNA is kept; its 39 bases are in frame from base 1. The library was built by means of 5' RACE. Sequencing was carried out with an Illumina HiSeq 2500. A second PCR of roughly 7 to 12 cycles was performed with a sample-barcoded 5' primer and a J-beta primer mix. Each TCR beta cDNA molecule received a unique molecular identifier from a template-switch 5' adaptor carrying 12 random nucleotides. At least 2.5 million CDR3-containing paired-end reads were obtained from each sample. First-strand cDNA was synthesized from all RNA with the Mint cDNA synthesis kit, primed by a TRBC-specific oligonucleotide. After uracil-DNA glycosylase treatment, a first 18-cycle PCR used universal primers M1SS and BC2_uni_R on all cDNA. Processing in the source paper ran as follows. For normalization, 1 million high-quality reads, each with a distinct molecular identifier, were randomly selected from each sample. Reads with shared molecular identifiers were discarded instead of being binned into consensus sequences. MiTCR, run with a Q25 quality threshold and the strictest error-elimination algorithm, handled CDR3 identification, clonotype clustering and error correction. Lower-bound total TCR beta diversity was estimated with a nonparametric unseen species model using Euler transformation. TCRdb handled the public reads itself, with Q25 trimming in fastp and clone calling in MiXCR, and kept productive beta chains. Records with the same CDR3 protein are collapsed into one entry carrying the most frequent genes and DNA. TCRdb assigned the V and J calls; the authors' analysis was not used. The sample table holds around 800,000 distinct CDR3 sequences, of which around two thirds were seen once. The ten largest clones represent 28% of the sample.

This receptor was obtained from a man aged 25 to 45 in good health. Recombination linked TRBV7-2 to TRBJ1-2; a tentative D call is TRBD1 (5 bases match). Specimen: blood. In nucleotide form, the sequence is TGTGCCAGCAGCTTAAGACAGTATTATGGCTACACCTTC. The translation is CASSLRQYYGYTF.